This entry concerns a single T cell receptor beta chain. The antigen is undetermined. The sample comes from a study of CXCR3-negative and CXCR3-positive naive CD8 T cells. General study points: Memory CD8+ cells showed much lower diversity, while both naive subsets were comparably high. CXCR3-positive naive cells carried more hydrophobic TRB CDR3s than CXCR3-negative naive cells did.

CDR3 length equals 13 residues. Germline V lookup: CDR1 SQVTM, CDR2 ANQGSEA. Those CD8+ T cells considered naive were CD45RO-CCR7+CD27+CD95-. 5' RACE that incorporated UMI labels was used to prepare the TRB cDNA libraries. Reanalyzing the 5' RACE reads, TCRdb keeps one entry per CDR3 protein, without DNA. The sample holds about 62,000 distinct CDR3 sequences. The material sequenced was naive CXCR3- CD8+ T cells from blood. Subset defined: CD45RO-CCR7+CD27+CD95- naive CD8+ T cells lacking CXCR3 (TNR3-). The chain couples TRBV29-1 to TRBJ1-2; there is no DNA to check the TCRdb D call of TRBD1. The clonotype comes from a human donor in good health. Some clones in this sample may be carry-over from other donors' samples. The CDR3: CSAYRGLNYGYTF.